The present entry profiles one TCR beta chain with its context. Its recognized antigen is unknown. There are no base qualities to consult, and no much larger clone falls within one base. Different DNA sequences within this sample yield the same CDR3. This sample was taken from a study of cytotoxic CD8 clonotypes in ibrutinib-treated CLL (dated by TCRdb to about 2021). Notes on the research overall: The cohort included approximately 15 treatment-naive and roughly 10 relapsed/refractory patients; roughly 17 were IGHV unmutated. Response samples were obtained after a median of 12 months of treatment, with a range of about 6 to 36 months. Of the roughly 86 people in the trial, about two dozen had longitudinal samples available. Samples averaged about 260,000 productive templates and more than 85,000 productive rearrangements. Cryopreserved peripheral blood mononuclear cells were collected before treatment, at response, and at either disease progression or sustained remission. Partial responses were observed in about 25 patients and complete responses in 2; after a median follow-up of around 68 months, remission was maintained in approximately 14 patients and progression was observed in 12. Every remission and progressive disease sample was obtained while ibrutinib was still being received by the patients.

Overall study results and their limits: Public clonotypes were found to be uncommon and were observed to contract or remain stable during treatment; the increase in clonality was shown to reflect expansion of private clonotypes at ibrutinib response. Sustained-remission and progressing patients did not have matched sampling times, and lymph node repertoires were not examined. At ibrutinib response clonality went up, during sustained remission it held steady, and at progression it dropped back toward baseline. At baseline, clonality was higher than in age-matched healthy donors and showed a strong correlation with circulating CD8+ T-cell counts.

The time point label here, explained by the study, means: around 25 months on ibrutinib. Roughly 2.2 micrograms of genomic DNA were extracted from cryopreserved PBMCs for TCR beta library preparation. Longitudinal blood samples from CLL patients receiving ibrutinib monotherapy were subjected to high-throughput TCR beta sequencing. The patients were enrolled in a single-center, open-label phase 2 trial of ibrutinib monotherapy. A MiSeq instrument was used for deep resolution sequencing, which targeted depths ranging from 1 in 1 million up to 1 in 200,000 T cells, with coverage averaging 10x for each clonotype. The immunoSEQ hsTCRB Kit was used to generate the TCR beta libraries. On the study's bioinformatics: The data were analyzed with ImmunoSEQ Analyzer and ImmunoSEQ Data Assistant, and V, D and J gene assignments followed IMGT definitions. Clonality, which ranges from 0 to 1, was calculated by subtracting the normalized Shannon entropy of productive rearrangement frequencies from one. Only overrepresented clonotypes making up at least 0.05% of the repertoire of each patient were included in the public clonotype analysis. Some 13 age-matched healthy donor repertoires from immuneACCESS were used as controls for clonality. TCRdb retrieved this table from immuneACCESS and kept in-frame rearrangements only. Not all clones are present; in checked studies, unresolved V genes account for under half, and no reason is known for the remainder. D and trimming come from the DNA, and the V and J calls and clone size come from that table. In this sample the table shows approximately 200,000 clones, around three quarters of which occur a single time. The ten largest clones add up to roughly 12% of the sample.

The germline V gene specifies MNHEY as CDR1 and SVGAGI as CDR2. Trimming costs V 0 bases and J 6 bases, and their ends lie 3 bases apart. Including the terminal cysteine and phenylalanine, the CDR3 comprises 11 residues. Only CDR3 DNA is held: 33 bases, read in frame from base 1. The sequence links TRBV6-5 to TRBJ2-7; the D segment cannot be called with confidence. The input for sequencing was PBMCs, taken after 24 months of ibrutinib treatment. This receptor was identified in a human donor with chronic lymphocytic leukemia. This receptor carries the CDR3 CASSYSGEQYF. The DNA sequence is as follows: TGTGCCAGCAGTTACTCGGGCGAGCAGTACTTC.